These 27 T cell receptor beta chains share one sample of origin, sequenced in a study of blood T cell repertoires in COVID-19. TCRdb's copy holds only in-frame clones and misses some; the assay was immunoSEQ multiplex PCR. The data show over 300,000 clones, with 70% to 90% seen just once and 10% held by the top ten. Sequencing was carried out using PBMCs or T cells enriched from blood (not recorded which). The receptor source for this set is a young woman who had recovered from COVID-19.

J is TRBJ2-5 and V is TRBV5-1; weak D call: TRBD2 (5 bases). Germline V gene data show CDR1 as SGHRS and CDR2 as YFSETQ. Trimming stripped 3 bases from V and 2 bases from J, with 14 bases between. The CDR3 has 15 residues. Here the CDR3 reads CASSSGGSVQETQYF. The CDR3 coding sequence is TGCGCCAGCAGCTCAGGAGGAAGCGTACAAGAGACCCAGTACTTC.

J is TRBJ1-5 and V is TRBV30, with 7 bases lining up with TRBD1. This CDR3 has 15 residues. Germline trimming cut 0 bases from V and 1 base from J; bases unmatched to any gene: 3. Germline V gives CDR1 GTSNPN, CDR2 SVGIG (reference sequence). Here the CDR3 DNA reads TGTGCCTGGAGTGTCGGGACAGTGAGCAATCAGCCCCAGCATTTT. Its protein product is CAWSVGTVSNQPQHF.

The chain couples TRBV6-4 to TRBJ1-2; possibly TRBD1 for D (6 bases). V lost 6 bases and J 6 bases, leaving 17 bases between the germline ends. The CDR3 consists of 14 residues. Germline V gene sequence: CDR1 MRHNA, CDR2 SNTAGT. This CDR3 reads CASSRDTLGDGYTF. CDR3 coding DNA: TGTGCCAGCAGCCGGGACACCTTGGGCGATGGCTACACCTTC.

This clone occurred once. The chain couples TRBV6-5 to TRBJ2-2; D ambiguous. This CDR3 comprises 14 residues. Germline V CDR1 and CDR2: MNHEY, SVGAGI. The V end lost 5 bases, the J end lost 6 bases, and 13 bases lay between the germline ends. CDR3 sequence: CASSPDQVAGELFF. CDR3 in DNA: TGTGCCAGCAGTCCCGATCAGGTTGCCGGGGAGCTGTTTTTT.

This sequence joins TRBV19 and TRBJ2-2; D remains unclear. CDR3 length equals 11 residues. The V and J ends lost 7 bases and 7 bases respectively, with 7 bases between them. Germline V gives CDR1 LNHDA, CDR2 SQIVND (reference sequence). CDR3 protein: CASTVDGELFF. In DNA form, the CDR3 reads TGTGCCAGTACAGTCGACGGGGAGCTGTTTTTT.

The chain recombines TRBV3-1 (or the pseudogene TRBV3-2) with TRBJ2-5, with 7 bases matching TRBD1. V lost 0 bases, J lost 2 bases, and 3 bases stayed unmatched. CDR3 length equals 15 residues. CDR1 is LGHDT and CDR2 is YNNKEL in the germline V gene (reference sequence). The CDR3 sequence: CASSQEWDRQETQYF. The CDR3 DNA reads as TGTGCCAGCAGCCAAGAGTGGGACAGACAAGAGACCCAGTACTTC.

V usage is TRBV20-1 and J usage is TRBJ1-1; D remains unclear. The CDR3 loop spans 11 amino acids. CDR1 is DFQATT, CDR2 SNEGSKA, per germline (reference sequence). V was shortened by 3 bases and J by 1 base, with 3 bases between the two germline ends. The CDR3 loop is CSASQNTEAFF. The CDR3 coding sequence is TGCAGTGCTAGCCAGAACACTGAAGCTTTCTTT.

This clone was detected many times. This chain links TRBV7-8 with TRBJ2-2; D gene ambiguous. The V gene's germline CDR1 is SGHVS and CDR2 FQNEAQ. Trimming cost V 5 bases and J 1 base, with 8 bases left between them. The CDR3 has 14 amino acids. DNA for the CDR3: TGTGCCAGCAGCCCGAACAGGAACACCGGGGAGCTGTTTTTT. This sequence encodes CASSPNRNTGELFF.

This clone was seen a handful of times. This sequence joins TRBV7-8 and TRBJ1-2; tentative D call: TRBD1 (6 bases). Trimming took 5 bases from V and 4 from J, leaving 17 bases between them. Germline values: CDR1 SGHVS, CDR2 FQNEAQ. The CDR3 extends over 15 amino acids. CDR3 nucleotides: TGTGCCAGCAGCCTAGGGGGAGGGACTATCTATGGCTACACCTTC. It is translated as CASSLGGGTIYGYTF. Variable domain in full (rest from reference TRBV7-8 and TRBJ1-2): GAGVSQSPRYKVAKRGQDVALRCDPISGHVSLFWYQQALGQGPEFLTYFQNEAQLDKSGLPSDRFFAERPEGSVSTLKIQRTQQEDSAVYLCASSLGGGTIYGYTFGSGTRLTVV.

The chain links TRBV11-2 to TRBJ1-2; perhaps TRBD1 as D (5 bases). Trimming took off 2 bases at V and 11 bases at J, with 21 bases between the two ends. From germline, CDR1 is SGHAT and CDR2 FQNNGV. The CDR3 loop spans 15 amino acids. This CDR3 is CASSLSLDDRPGYTF. CDR3 coding DNA: TGTGCCAGCAGCTTATCGTTGGATGACAGACCGGGTTACACCTTC.

This clone was seen a few times. The rearrangement uses TRBV6-1 and TRBJ1-3, with a possible D match to TRBD1 (5 bases). V was clipped by 0 bases and J by 2 bases, with 8 bases between them. Germline V lookup: CDR1 MNHNS, CDR2 SASEGT. This CDR3 comprises 15 residues. The CDR3 spells CASSEATGAGNTIYF. Written as DNA, the CDR3 is TGTGCCAGCAGTGAAGCGACGGGGGCTGGAAACACCATATATTTT.

This chain links TRBV7-3 with TRBJ2-3; D is undetermined. Trimming left V 5 bases short and J 1 base short, with 16 bases between. Germline V lookup: CDR1 SGHTA, CDR2 FQGTGA. CDR3 length: 16 amino acids. The CDR3 nucleotides read TGTGCCAGCAGCCCATCACGTACTGGTGGCACAGATACGCAGTATTTT. Its translation: CASSPSRTGGTDTQYF.

This chain links TRBV6-5 with TRBJ1-5; D is perhaps TRBD1 (6 bases). This CDR3 comprises 14 residues. The V and J ends lost 6 bases and 4 bases respectively, with 13 bases between them. Germline values: CDR1 MNHEY, CDR2 SVGAGI. The CDR3 loop is CASRQDRGNQPQHF. CDR3 bases: TGTGCCAGCAGGCAGGACAGAGGAAATCAGCCCCAGCATTTT.

The genes are TRBV2 and TRBJ1-5; maybe TRBD1 (5 bases). Germline V CDR1 and CDR2: SNHLY, FYNNEI. There are 14 residues in the CDR3. Trimming took 6 bases from V and 4 from J, leaving 13 bases between them. The CDR3 here is CASSRESGNQPQHF. The CDR3 nucleotides read TGTGCCAGCAGCAGGGAAAGCGGGAATCAGCCCCAGCATTTT.

V is TRBV6-5 and J is TRBJ1-2; D is uncertain. Germline V gives CDR1 MNHEY, CDR2 SVGAGI. This CDR3 is 15 amino acids long. The V and J ends lost 2 bases and 8 bases respectively, with 18 bases between them. The CDR3 DNA sequence: TGTGCCAGCAGTTACCAACTAAAAGGCGGCCGGGGCTACACCTTC. This gives the protein CASSYQLKGGRGYTF.

V usage is TRBV19 and J usage is TRBJ1-5; a weak D match, TRBD1 (6 bases). The CDR3 totals 15 residues. V gave up 3 bases and J gave up 7 bases, with 16 bases separating them. Germline values: CDR1 LNHDA, CDR2 SQIVND (reference sequence). CDR3: CASSIEGGKGQPQHF. The CDR3 DNA follows: TGTGCCAGTAGTATTGAGGGGGGGAAAGGGCAGCCCCAGCATTTT. The full variable domain, with the rest looked up from reference TRBV19 and TRBJ1-5, is DGGITQSPKYLFRKEGQNVTLSCEQNLNHDAMYWYRQDPGQGLRLIYYSQIVNDFQKGDIAEGYSVSREKKESFPLTVTSAQKNPTAFYLCASSIEGGKGQPQHFGDGTRLSIL.

The chain joins TRBV5-5 to TRBJ1-3; D gene ambiguous. Trimming removed 3 bases at V and 0 bases at J, with 16 bases between. In germline, CDR1 is SGHKS, CDR2 YYEKEE (reference sequence). This CDR3 has 17 residues. The CDR3 region is CASSSEIWTTSGNTIYF. CDR3 bases: TGTGCCAGCAGCTCAGAAATTTGGACTACCTCTGGAAACACCATATATTTT.

J is TRBJ1-2 and V is TRBV30, with TRBD1 as a possible D gene (5 bases). The CDR3 is 13 residues long. The germline V gene encodes CDR1 GTSNPN and CDR2 SVGIG (reference sequence). With 1 base removed from V and 11 bases from J, the gap between germline ends came to 17 bases. The DNA for the CDR3 is TGTGCCTGGAGTGCCCTGCGGAGGGGATGGTACACCTTC. As protein: CAWSALRRGWYTF.

V gene TRBV20-1 combines with J gene TRBJ1-1; D possibly corresponds to TRBD1 (6 bases). CDR1 and CDR2 (germline): DFQATT, SNEGSKA (reference sequence). Trimming pared 3 bases from V and 2 bases from J, leaving 19 bases between. The CDR3 spans 16 residues. CDR3: CSASETGPWPNTEAFF. The CDR3 region has the DNA TGCAGTGCTAGTGAGACAGGTCCTTGGCCCAACACTGAAGCTTTCTTT.

The chain combines TRBV29-1 with TRBJ1-2, with D possibly being TRBD1 (6 bases). V lost 6 bases, J lost 2 bases, and 10 bases lay in between. Germline V gives CDR1 SQVTM, CDR2 ANQGSEA. This CDR3 spans 12 amino acids. The CDR3 loop reads CSVGGPNYGYTF. The CDR3 nucleotides are TGCAGCGTCGGGGGGCCGAACTATGGCTACACCTTC.

The chain links TRBV2 to TRBJ1-4, with 10 bases aligning to TRBD1. Germline V gives CDR1 SNHLY, CDR2 FYNNEI. V lost 6 bases, J lost 8 bases, and 9 bases stayed unmatched. The CDR3 runs 15 residues. The DNA of the CDR3 is TGTGCCAGCAGCTTCGGGACAGGGGCCTCGGAAAAACTGTTTTTT. This codes for CASSFGTGASEKLFF.

The chain joins TRBV6-5 to TRBJ2-5; D uncertain. Germline assignment: CDR1 MNHEY and CDR2 SVGAGI. Trimming took 7 bases from V and 1 from J, leaving 10 bases between them. CDR3 size: 13 residues. The CDR3, as DNA: TGTGCCAGCACGAAGAGGATCCAAGAGACCCAGTACTTC. It yields the protein CASTKRIQETQYF.

This rearrangement joins TRBV27 to TRBJ1-4, with 8 bases lining up with TRBD1. The length of the CDR3 is 16 residues. The germline CDR1 and CDR2 sequences are MNHEY and SMNVEV (reference sequence). The trim removed 4 bases at V and 5 bases at J, leaving 9 bases unmatched. For the CDR3, the DNA is TGTGCCAGCAGTTCCCCTAACAGGGGGGGAAATGAAAAACTGTTTTTT. Translation gives CASSSPNRGGNEKLFF.

The chain recombines TRBV2 with TRBJ1-5; D is unresolved. The V end lost 6 bases, the J end lost 1 base, and 10 bases lay between the germline ends. The germline V gene encodes CDR1 SNHLY and CDR2 FYNNEI. The CDR3 contains 14 residues. This CDR3 is CASRITESNQPQHF. CDR3 DNA sequence: TGTGCCAGCAGAATCACAGAGAGCAATCAGCCCCAGCATTTT.

The chain recombines TRBV6-5 with TRBJ2-7, with 8 bases aligning to TRBD2. V lost 7 bases to trimming and J lost 5 bases; unmatched junction nucleotides: 7. The CDR3 contains 13 residues. The V gene's germline CDR1 is MNHEY and CDR2 SVGAGI. DNA of the CDR3: TGTGCCAGCACCCGGGGGGGGAGGAACGAGCAGTACTTC. Translation gives CASTRGGRNEQYF.

This chain joins TRBV19 and TRBJ2-2; a possible D gene is TRBD1 (6 bases). The length of the CDR3 is 15 residues. CDR1 and CDR2 from the germline V gene are LNHDA and SQIVND (reference sequence). Between the trimmed V and J ends, which lost 6 bases and 3 bases, there was a span of 14 bases. The CDR3 DNA is TGTGCCAGTAGCTTATCGGACAGCTACACCGGGGAGCTGTTTTTT. This encodes CASSLSDSYTGELFF.

This chain links TRBV6-5 with TRBJ1-5; 7 nucleotides match TRBD1. Germline loops: CDR1 MNHEY, CDR2 SVGAGI. This CDR3 is 14 amino acids long. V shed 6 bases and J 9 bases; nucleotides not matched to a gene: 11. The CDR3 bases are TGTGCCAGCAGGGATTTTACAGGGGTTCGGCCCCAGCATTTT. Its translation is CASRDFTGVRPQHF.